This T cell receptor (beta chain) was documented in a study of cytotoxic CD8 clonotypes in ibrutinib-treated CLL listed by TCRdb under 2021. Concerning the study at large: The cohort included roughly 15 treatment-naive and under 13 relapsed/refractory patients; 17 were IGHV unmutated. Partial responses were observed in some 24 patients and complete responses in 2; after a median follow-up of around 68 months, remission was maintained in 15 or so patients and progression was observed in approximately twelve. The response samples were drawn at a median of approximately twelve months into treatment, with a range of roughly 6 to 36 months. Samples averaged approximately 250,000 productive templates and just under 95,000 productive rearrangements. Longitudinal samples were obtainable from about 30% of the roughly 90 participants in the trial. Cryopreserved peripheral blood mononuclear cells were collected before treatment, at response, and at either disease progression or sustained remission. Patients were still on ibrutinib when every remission and progressive disease sample was collected. Overall results and qualifications from the work: Baseline clonality was found to be higher than that of age-matched healthy donors and was strongly correlated with circulating CD8+ T-cell counts. Sampling times were not matched between patients in sustained remission and patients whose disease was progressing, and lymph node repertoires were not examined. Public clonotypes were found to be uncommon and were observed to contract or remain stable during treatment; the increase in clonality was shown to reflect expansion of private clonotypes at ibrutinib response. Clonality rose at ibrutinib response, remained stable during sustained remission, and dropped back toward baseline at progression.

The time point label of this sample denotes: 12 months on ibrutinib. For TCR beta library preparation, roughly 2 micrograms of genomic DNA were extracted from the cryopreserved PBMCs. Longitudinal blood samples from CLL patients on ibrutinib monotherapy were analyzed using high-throughput TCR beta sequencing. The patients took part in an open-label, single-center phase 2 trial of ibrutinib monotherapy. The CDR3 runs 15 residues from the cysteine to the phenylalanine. Only the CDR3 region is kept as DNA, spanning 45 bases read in frame from base 1. V loses 3 bases, J loses 0 bases, and the germline ends lie 12 bases apart. CDR1 and CDR2, looked up from the germline V gene (reference sequence), are MNHEY and SMNVEV. Each clonotype received, on average, 10x coverage in deep resolution sequencing performed on a MiSeq, where the target depth lay between 1 in 1 million and 1 in 200,000 T cells. TCR beta libraries were generated with the immunoSEQ hsTCRB Kit. As for the original processing: ImmunoSEQ Data Assistant and ImmunoSEQ Analyzer were used for data analysis, and V, D and J genes were assigned according to IMGT definitions. Clonality, which ranges from 0 to 1, was calculated by subtracting the normalized Shannon entropy of productive rearrangement frequencies from one. Only overrepresented clonotypes making up at least 0.05% of each patient's repertoire were included in the public clonotype analysis. About a dozen repertoires from age-matched healthy donors, obtained from immuneACCESS, served as clonality controls. Drawn from immuneACCESS, this table holds only the in-frame rearrangements with V and J called that TCRdb kept. Clones are partly lost; checked studies trace under half to an unresolved V gene and leave the rest unexplained. The V and J calls and clone size were taken over from that table, and D and trimming were inferred from the DNA. The sample data list nearly 100,000 clones, and almost 80% of these were observed just once. The top ten hold around 30% of the sample.

Details on this clone: Its antigen specificity is not known. Per-base qualities were not stored, and no clone one base away is much larger.

The starting material was PBMCs, obtained after 12 months of ibrutinib treatment. This receptor chain uses TRBV27 and TRBJ2-7, and possibly TRBD2, on 6 matching bases. The receptor was isolated from a human donor with chronic lymphocytic leukemia. The CDR3 reads CASSFMGGGSYEQYF. DNA sequence: TGTGCCAGCAGTTTTATGGGGGGAGGCTCCTACGAGCAGTACTTC.